The 30 T cell receptor beta chains given below trace back to one sample, sequenced in a study of shared clonotypes between healthy human individuals. CD45RO-negative, CCR7-selected cells formed the naive CD8 fraction, which excluded terminally differentiated effector memory CD45RA+ cells. Assay used: immunoSEQ multiplex PCR; TCRdb lists only in-frame clones, some missing. The data hold around 600,000 clones, with 95% to 98% observed a single time. Sequencing was carried out using naive CD8+ T cells sorted from blood. The receptors stem from a young man in good health.

The DNA for the CDR3 is TGTGCCAGCCGTCTAGCGGGGGGGAGCTCCTACAATGAGCAGTTCTTC. Translated, it gives CASRLAGGSSYNEQFF. V is TRBV27 and J is TRBJ2-1; 12 bases fit TRBD2. Germline V gene lookup returns CDR1 MNHEY and CDR2 SMNVEV (reference sequence). Unmatched junction bases numbered 5, after V lost 8 bases and J lost 0 bases. CDR3 length: 16 amino acids.

The rearrangement links TRBV27 to TRBJ2-1; D is ambiguous. The germline V and J ends were trimmed by 0 bases and 6 bases, with 15 bases remaining between them. The CDR3 has 16 amino acids. CDR1 MNHEY and CDR2 SMNVEV come from the germline V gene (reference sequence). The CDR3 sequence: CASSLSDLRLGNEQFF. The CDR3 DNA reads TGTGCCAGCAGTTTATCCGACCTCCGACTGGGCAATGAGCAGTTCTTC.

The CDR3 bases are TGTGCCAGCAAATTTAGGACAGGGGGTTCAGATACGCAGTATTTT. Amino acids: CASKFRTGGSDTQYF. This chain connects TRBV2 to TRBJ2-3, with TRBD1 matching over 10 bases. Germline CDR1 and CDR2: SNHLY and FYNNEI. This CDR3 is built from 15 residues. With 7 bases clipped from V and 4 bases from J, the junction kept 8 bases outside the gene matches.

The chain is built from TRBV11-2 and TRBJ2-3, with 13 bases matching TRBD2. The length of the CDR3 is 20 residues. Germline V gene lookup returns CDR1 SGHAT and CDR2 FQNNGV. V dropped 0 bases and J dropped 1; count of bases not matched to a gene: 10. The CDR3, as DNA: TGTGCCAGCAGCTTAGATTCTTTGGGACTAGCGGGATTAGGCACAGATACGCAGTATTTT. It specifies CASSLDSLGLAGLGTDTQYF.

The chain joins TRBV7-9 to TRBJ1-5; D unresolved. The V and J ends lost 0 bases and 6 bases respectively, with 6 bases between them. This CDR3 is 13 amino acids long. Germline V gene data show CDR1 as SEHNR and CDR2 as FQNEAQ (reference sequence). CDR3 loop: CASSLAGGQPQHF. The CDR3 bases are TGTGCCAGCAGCTTAGCGGGTGGTCAGCCCCAGCATTTT.

V gene TRBV13 combines with J gene TRBJ2-7; no reliable D call. This CDR3 has 15 residues. V gave up 2 bases and J gave up 6 bases, with 17 bases separating them. Germline assignment: CDR1 PRHDT and CDR2 FYEKMQ (reference sequence). The CDR3 DNA sequence: TGTGCCAGCAGCTTATCTCTCCATGACCTGGGCGAGCAGTACTTC. Translated, it gives CASSLSLHDLGEQYF.

The genes are TRBV29-1 and TRBJ2-2; 7 positions match TRBD1. From germline, CDR1 is SQVTM and CDR2 ANQGSEA. The CDR3 runs 14 residues. V lost 6 bases and J lost 6; bases outside the gene matches: 10. In DNA form, the CDR3 reads TGCAGCGTAGCTCATGGACAGGCTGCCGGGGAGCTGTTTTTT. This encodes CSVAHGQAAGELFF.

This chain links TRBV7-9 with TRBJ2-7; 8 nucleotides align to TRBD1. The V and J ends lost 1 base and 5 bases, in that order; junction bases with no gene match: 7. The CDR3 runs 15 residues. CDR1 is SEHNR and CDR2 is FQNEAQ in the germline V gene (reference sequence). The CDR3 region has the DNA TGTGCCAGCAGCTTAGTTTCAGGGGGCGTCAACGAGCAGTACTTC. This encodes CASSLVSGGVNEQYF.

V usage is TRBV11-2 and J usage is TRBJ1-2; the D gene is possibly TRBD1 (6 bases). The V end was cut by 2 bases, the J end by 1 base, with 20 bases between. The CDR3 loop spans 18 amino acids. The germline V gene encodes CDR1 SGHAT and CDR2 FQNNGV. CDR3: CASSLFRGATTDNYGYTF. The CDR3 region has the DNA TGTGCCAGCAGCTTATTTAGGGGGGCCACTACAGATAACTATGGCTACACCTTC.

The V gene is TRBV7-9, the J gene TRBJ1-3; D not resolved. The CDR3 runs to 16 residues. V shed 1 base and J shed 0 bases, with 10 bases lying between them. In germline, CDR1 is SEHNR, CDR2 FQNEAQ (reference sequence). CDR3 nucleotide sequence: TGTGCCAGCAGCTTAGGGTTCCCAGGCTCTGGAAACACCATATATTTT. It is translated as CASSLGFPGSGNTIYF.

The V call is TRBV11-2, the J call TRBJ2-1; D is perhaps TRBD1 or TRBD2 (5 bases each). Per the germline V gene, CDR1 is SGHAT and CDR2 is FQNNGV. V shed 2 bases and J shed 0 bases, with 11 bases lying between them. This CDR3 has 16 residues. The CDR3 region is CASSLRAGSSYNEQFF. CDR3 nucleotides: TGTGCCAGCAGCTTAAGGGCAGGGAGCTCCTACAATGAGCAGTTCTTC.

V gene TRBV18 combines with J gene TRBJ2-1, with 7 bases identical to TRBD2. CDR3 length: 14 residues. Germline trimming cut 3 bases from V and 9 bases from J; bases unmatched to any gene: 8. Germline CDR1 is KGHSH and CDR2 is LQKENI. DNA for the CDR3: TGTGCCAGCTCACCGGGACTAAGGGTCGGTGAGCAGTTCTTC. Encoded protein: CASSPGLRVGEQFF.

CDR3 sequence reads: CASGLGSGRPLSSSYEQYF. The CDR3 DNA reads TGTGCTAGTGGTTTGGGTAGCGGGAGGCCCTTATCGAGCTCCTACGAGCAGTACTTC. The chain couples TRBV12-5 to TRBJ2-7; TRBD2 agrees at 10 bases. The CDR3 extends over 19 amino acids. Germline trimming cut 1 base from V and 0 bases from J; bases unmatched to any gene: 12. Germline assignment: CDR1 LGHNT and CDR2 FRNRAP. Full variable domain (outside the CDR3, taken from reference TRBV12-5 and TRBJ2-7): DARVTQTPRHKVTEMGQEVTMRCQPILGHNTVFWYRQTMMQGLELLAYFRNRAPLDDSGMPKDRFSAEMPDATLATLKIQPSEPRDSAVYFCASGLGSGRPLSSSYEQYFGPGTRLTVT.

CDR3 nucleotides: TGTGCCAGCGGGGCGGACGCGCGGTACTTC. It translates to CASGADARYF. This sequence joins TRBV9 and TRBJ2-5; D possibly corresponds to TRBD1 (5 bases). Trimming left V 7 bases short and J 13 bases short, with 14 bases between. The length of the CDR3 is 10 residues. Germline CDR1 and CDR2: SGDLS and YYNGEE.

The chain joins TRBV30 to TRBJ2-3; no firm D call. V was cut by 4 bases and J by 3 bases, with 8 bases left in between. Germline assignment: CDR1 GTSNPN and CDR2 SVGIG (reference sequence). CDR3 size: 12 residues. The CDR3 bases are TGTGCCTGGAATCTAGGGACAGATACGCAGTATTTT. This codes for CAWNLGTDTQYF.

V and J are TRBV2 and TRBJ2-7, with a tentative D call TRBD2 (6 bases). Trimming removed 8 bases from V and 3 bases from J, with 14 bases in between. The germline V gene encodes CDR1 SNHLY and CDR2 FYNNEI. The CDR3 has 13 amino acids. As DNA, the CDR3 is TGTGCCAGCTCGGGGGACGGGGGCTACGAGCAGTACTTC. This translates into CASSGDGGYEQYF.

The V call is TRBV6-1, the J call TRBJ1-1; D remains ambiguous. V was clipped by 5 bases and J by 1 base, with 8 bases between them. The CDR3 loop spans 13 amino acids. The germline CDR1 and CDR2 sequences are MNHNS and SASEGT. The CDR3 is CASSLRQNTEAFF. Written as DNA, the CDR3 is TGTGCCAGCAGTCTGAGACAGAACACTGAAGCTTTCTTT.

V usage is TRBV6-1 and J usage is TRBJ2-7; 10 nucleotides match TRBD1. CDR3 length: 17 amino acids. V dropped 2 bases and J dropped 2; count of bases not matched to a gene: 9. Germline lookup yields CDR1 MNHNS and CDR2 SASEGT. The DNA for the CDR3 is TGTGCCAGCAGTGAATGGGGGACAGGGGACCCCCCCTACGAGCAGTACTTC. Its translation is CASSEWGTGDPPYEQYF.

V gene TRBV5-1 combines with J gene TRBJ2-7, with D perhaps TRBD1 or TRBD2 (5 bases each). The CDR3 has 13 residues. V dropped 0 bases and J dropped 9 bases, with 13 bases sitting between them. Germline CDR1 and CDR2: SGHRS and YFSETQ. This CDR3 is CASSLGDEGWQYF. CDR3 bases: TGCGCCAGCAGCTTGGGGGACGAGGGATGGCAGTACTTC. The full variable domain, in which reference TRBV5-1 and TRBJ2-7 provide the parts outside the CDR3, is KAGVTQTPRYLIKTRGQQVTLSCSPISGHRSVSWYQQTPGQGLQFLFEYFSETQRNKGNFPGRFSGRQFSNSRSEMNVSTLELGDSALYLCASSLGDEGWQYFGPGTRLTVT.

In the case of this clone: Its ends do not fully match the called genes, so a read error is possible. The chain employs TRBV7-7 and TRBJ2-5; 7 bases agree with TRBD1. This CDR3 spans 13 amino acids. Germline CDR1 reads SSHAT; CDR2 reads FNYEAQ (reference sequence). CDR3 nucleotide sequence: TGTGCTAGCAGCTTAGGGGGCGGAGAGACCCAGTACTTC. Translating gives CASSLGGGETQYF.

The chain combines TRBV5-1 with TRBJ2-7, with D perhaps TRBD1 (6 bases). Trimming removed 4 bases at V and 2 bases at J, with 7 bases between. This CDR3 is 12 amino acids long. The germline V gene has CDR1 SGHRS and CDR2 YFSETQ. The CDR3 reads CASSGQTYEQYF. Here the CDR3 DNA reads TGCGCCAGCAGCGGACAGACCTACGAGCAGTACTTC.

This clone has a single count. The V gene is TRBV27, the J gene TRBJ2-7, with D perhaps matching TRBD1 or TRBD2 (5 bases each). Germline V lookup: CDR1 MNHEY, CDR2 SMNVEV (reference sequence). The CDR3 length is 13 residues. Trimming took 11 bases from V and 0 from J, leaving 14 bases between them. The CDR3 protein is CASKGPSSYEQYF. In DNA, the CDR3 is TGTGCCTCGAAGGGACCTAGCTCCTACGAGCAGTACTTC.

V usage is TRBV18 and J usage is TRBJ2-3; no firm D call. The germline V and J ends were trimmed by 7 bases and 0 bases, with 5 bases remaining between them. The length of the CDR3 is 12 residues. The germline V gene encodes CDR1 KGHSH and CDR2 LQKENI. CDR3 sequence (DNA): TGTGCCAGCTTCACCAGCACAGATACGCAGTATTTT. Translated: CASFTSTDTQYF.

The rearrangement joins TRBV14 to TRBJ2-5; D not certain. CDR3 length: 12 residues. Germline values: CDR1 SGHDN, CDR2 FVKESK. V lost 6 bases and J lost 2, with 7 bases in between. Here the CDR3 DNA reads TGTGCCAGCAGGCATGGGCAAGAGACCCAGTACTTC. Its translation: CASRHGQETQYF.

This rearrangement joins TRBV27 to TRBJ2-7, with D tentatively TRBD1 (6 bases). Germline V gene sequence: CDR1 MNHEY, CDR2 SMNVEV (reference sequence). V lost 3 bases, J lost 3 bases, and 12 bases lay in between. This CDR3 spans 14 amino acids. The CDR3: CASSFGQGFYEQYF. As DNA, the CDR3 is TGTGCCAGCAGTTTCGGGCAGGGGTTCTACGAGCAGTACTTC.

V and J are TRBV28 and TRBJ2-1, with TRBD1 matching over 7 bases. The germline V gene has CDR1 MDHEN and CDR2 SYDVKM. The V and J ends lost 5 bases and 0 bases, in that order; junction bases with no gene match: 7. The CDR3 totals 16 residues. CDR3 DNA: TGTGCCAGCAGTAGACCGGGACAGAGCTCCTACAATGAGCAGTTCTTC. It translates to CASSRPGQSSYNEQFF.

The CDR3 region has the DNA TGTGCCAGCAGCCAAACGCAGGGTGGCACTGAAGCTTTCTTT. Translated: CASSQTQGGTEAFF. The genes are TRBV14 and TRBJ1-1; D is possibly TRBD1 (5 bases). Germline V gene sequence: CDR1 SGHDN, CDR2 FVKESK. Trimming removed 2 bases from V and 4 bases from J, with 11 bases in between. CDR3 size: 14 residues.

CDR3 in amino acids: CASSWVSGRGDNEQFF. CDR3 sequence (DNA): TGCGCCAGCAGCTGGGTTAGCGGGAGAGGAGACAATGAGCAGTTCTTC. The chain has TRBV5-1 and TRBJ2-1, with 9 bases that match TRBD2. CDR1 SGHRS and CDR2 YFSETQ come from the germline V gene. CDR3 length: 16 residues. The V and J ends lost 3 bases and 5 bases, in that order; junction bases with no gene match: 9.

The rearrangement uses TRBV5-4 and TRBJ1-1, with D possibly being TRBD1 (5 bases). This CDR3 has 18 amino acids. Germline V gene sequence: CDR1 SGHNT, CDR2 YYREEE (reference sequence). Trimming left V 2 bases short and J 1 base short, with 21 bases between. CDR3 amino acids: CASSFPDTRTDRNTEAFF. CDR3 sequence (DNA): TGTGCCAGCAGCTTTCCGGACACGCGAACCGACCGGAACACTGAAGCTTTCTTT.

The sample holds one count of this clone. The chain has TRBV7-2 and TRBJ2-5; the D gene could be TRBD1 or TRBD2 (6 bases each). The ends were cut back, 4 bases at V and 5 bases at J, with 11 bases in the middle. The CDR3 length is 13 residues. Germline V gene data show CDR1 as SGHTA and CDR2 as FQGNSA. The CDR3 spells CASSSTGRETQYF. The CDR3 bases are TGTGCCAGCAGCTCCACAGGGAGGGAGACCCAGTACTTC.